The source of this T cell receptor (beta chain) is a study of cytomegalovirus exposure and HLA in healthy donors. With regard to this clone: It is unclear where the CDR3 begins or ends on the DNA, so no DNA is shown, and the CDR3 is as TCRdb lists it.

Per germline, CDR1 MDHEN and CDR2 SYDVKM. Inclusive of both ends, the CDR3 amounts to 16 amino acids. Despite likely unrecorded immune exposures, the donors were nominally healthy at the time of sampling. Primers: 60 Vbeta forward and 13 Jbeta reverse. Sequenced by immunoSEQ multiplex PCR; TCRdb stores in-frame clones only, minus some. The table lists 150,000 or so clones, about 75% of them singletons. Sample: PBMCs. The chain recombines TRBV28 with TRBJ2-3; TRBD1 is taken as the D call from the table, unchecked against the DNA. The sequence was collected from a man aged 45 to 65 in good health and CMV-seropositive. CDR3: CASSSSDRVLTDTQYF.